This TCR beta chain was recorded in a study of OX40 agonist ivuxolimab in advanced cancers. Study-wide context: Patients' therapy was ivuxolimab, an antibody that acts as an agonist of OX40 (CD134). It was permissible to have had prior anti-PD-1, anti-PD-L1 or anti-CTLA-4 therapy, and about 40% had some. Overall study findings and caveats: In the 0.1 to 3.0 mg/kg range, CD4+ and CD8+ blood T cells had expanded clonally by week 6.

As concerns this clone: The antigen is unknown.

V gave up 5 bases and J gave up 4 bases; unmatched junction bases: 7. Per germline, CDR1 SGHVS and CDR2 FNYEAQ. The CDR3 runs to 14 residues. Sequenced by immunoSEQ multiplex PCR; TCRdb stores in-frame clones only, minus some. The sample consists of 50,000 or so clones, 60% to 85% of them appearing once. The sequencing used CD4+ or CD8+ T cells sorted from blood, collected in a trial of the OX40 agonist ivuxolimab. This clonotype was sampled from an adult with an advanced solid tumor such as melanoma, head and neck, liver or kidney cancer. This chain joins TRBV7-6 and TRBJ1-1; the match to TRBD1 covers 7 bases. CDR3 residues: CASSLRGRGTEAFF. The DNA for the CDR3 is TGTGCCAGCAGCCTCAGGGGGAGGGGCACTGAAGCTTTCTTT.